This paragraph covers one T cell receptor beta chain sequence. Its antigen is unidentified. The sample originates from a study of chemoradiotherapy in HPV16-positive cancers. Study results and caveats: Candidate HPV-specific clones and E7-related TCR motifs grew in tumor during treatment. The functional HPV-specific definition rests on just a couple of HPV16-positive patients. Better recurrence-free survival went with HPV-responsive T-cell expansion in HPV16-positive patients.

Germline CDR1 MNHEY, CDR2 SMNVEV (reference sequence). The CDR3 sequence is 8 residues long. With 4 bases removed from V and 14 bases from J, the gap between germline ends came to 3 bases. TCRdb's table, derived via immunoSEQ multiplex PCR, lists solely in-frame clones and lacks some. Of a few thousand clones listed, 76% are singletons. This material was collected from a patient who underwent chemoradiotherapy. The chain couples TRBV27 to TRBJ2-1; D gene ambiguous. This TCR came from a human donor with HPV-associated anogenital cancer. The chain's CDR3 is CASSSEFF. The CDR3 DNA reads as TGTGCCAGCAGTTCTGAGTTCTTC.